The text below deals with one TCR beta chain. No antigen is known for it. RNA, at about 0.45 to 1 ug, was reverse transcribed with random hexamers. Amplification of TCR beta CDR3 across 54 Vbeta and 13 Jbeta was performed with immunoSEQ multiplex PCR. Using its own MiXCR run on the immunoSEQ multiplex PCR reads, TCRdb lists one record per CDR3 protein. The sample has approximately 150,000 distinct CDR3 sequences, 94% seen once; the top ten hold approximately 0.08%. This entry belongs to a study of CD8 T cells in Susac syndrome. Findings and caveats of the study: That the number of individuals in its TCR sequencing and HLA analysis was relatively small was acknowledged by the study.

Sequencing targeted TCR beta in blood CD8+ and CD4+ T cells. The CD8+ and CD4+ T cells were isolated magnetically using a negative isolation approach, whereas the TEMRA cells were enriched by FACS. This sequence originates from a human donor in good health. The sequenced sample consisted of CD4+ T cells from PBMCs.

This CDR3 reads CASSQIAKRDEQYF. For the CDR3, the DNA is TGTGCCAGCAGCCAAATTGCCAAGAGGGACGAGCAGTACTTC. The V call is TRBV4-2, the J call TRBJ2-7; maybe TRBD2 (5 bases). Germline CDR1 reads LGHNA; CDR2 reads YNFKEQ. The CDR3 spans 14 residues. Trimming took 2 bases from V and 5 from J, leaving 13 bases between them.